The 20 T cell receptor beta chains reported below all come from one sample, sequenced in a study of shared clonotypes between healthy human individuals. Naive CD8 populations comprised CD45RO-negative cells positively selected for CCR7, excluding terminally differentiated effector memory CD45RA+ cells. The data were produced by immunoSEQ multiplex PCR, yet TCRdb's version contains in-frame clones alone and is incomplete. Found here are over 2,000,000 clones, 93% of them singletons; the top ten hold 1.5% to 2%. The specimen was naive CD8+ T cells from PBMCs. Receptor source: a man between 18 and 35 years old in good health. Some clones in this sample may be carry-over from other donors' samples.

The DNA of the CDR3 is TGTGCCAGCAGTTCGGGACTAGATGTAGATACGCAGTATTTT. Its protein product is CASSSGLDVDTQYF. V and J are TRBV28 and TRBJ2-3, with 8 bases fitting TRBD2. Germline V gene data show CDR1 as MDHEN and CDR2 as SYDVKM. This CDR3 contains 14 residues. V lost 4 bases to trimming and J lost 5 bases; unmatched junction nucleotides: 5.

The chain combines TRBV5-1 with TRBJ2-1, with D perhaps TRBD2 (6 bases). The V end was cut by 1 base, the J end by 9 bases, with 17 bases between. The CDR3 runs 15 residues. The germline gives CDR1 SGHRS, CDR2 YFSETQ. CDR3 loop: CASSLTGDLMGEQFF. The CDR3 DNA reads as TGCGCCAGCAGCTTGACGGGAGATCTTATGGGTGAGCAGTTCTTC. The full variable domain, with the rest looked up from reference TRBV5-1 and TRBJ2-1, is KAGVTQTPRYLIKTRGQQVTLSCSPISGHRSVSWYQQTPGQGLQFLFEYFSETQRNKGNFPGRFSGRQFSNSRSEMNVSTLELGDSALYLCASSLTGDLMGEQFFGPGTRLTVL.

The V gene is TRBV6-1, the J gene TRBJ1-6; D is uncertain. V was pared by 4 bases and J by 13 bases, with 5 bases between. This CDR3 spans 10 amino acids. Germline CDR1 is MNHNS and CDR2 is SASEGT. The CDR3 is CASSGHPLHF. In DNA form, the CDR3 reads TGTGCCAGCAGTGGACATCCCCTCCACTTT.

In this sample, this clone turned up once. CDR3 bases: TGTGCCACCGAGACAGTATTCTCTGGGGCCAACGTCCTGACTTTC. It specifies CATETVFSGANVLTF. The V and J genes are TRBV19 and TRBJ2-6; tentative D call: TRBD1 (5 bases). This CDR3 has 15 amino acids. The V gene's germline CDR1 is LNHDA and CDR2 SQIVND (reference sequence). V lost 10 bases and J lost 0, with 13 bases in between.

The chain uses TRBV5-1 and TRBJ1-3; D gene ambiguous. V was cut by 3 bases and J by 0 bases, with 10 bases left in between. The CDR3 contains 15 residues. CDR1 SGHRS and CDR2 YFSETQ come from the germline V gene. CDR3 in amino acids: CASSSDTFSGNTIYF. The CDR3, as DNA: TGCGCCAGCAGCTCCGACACCTTCTCTGGAAACACCATATATTTT.

The chain carries TRBV27 and TRBJ1-4, with D perhaps matching TRBD1 (5 bases). There are 16 residues in the CDR3. Germline CDR1 reads MNHEY; CDR2 reads SMNVEV (reference sequence). Trimming stripped 4 bases from V and 0 bases from J, with 12 bases between. The CDR3 region has the DNA TGTGCCAGCAGTTCCCAGACAGCCGCAACTAATGAAAAACTGTTTTTT. It specifies CASSSQTAATNEKLFF.

This clone appeared a single time. The chain combines TRBV2 with TRBJ2-1, with D hard to call. CDR3 size: 19 residues. CDR1 is SNHLY and CDR2 is FYNNEI in the germline V gene. The ends were cut back, 0 bases at V and 5 bases at J, with 23 bases in the middle. This chain's CDR3 is CASSEALHGGRKNNNEQFF. CDR3 DNA sequence: TGTGCCAGCAGTGAAGCGCTTCATGGTGGAAGGAAAAATAACAATGAGCAGTTCTTC. Using reference TRBV2 and TRBJ2-1 for the parts outside the CDR3, the full variable domain is EPEVTQTPSHQVTQMGQEVILRCVPISNHLYFYWYRQILGQKVEFLVSFYNNEISEKSEIFDDQFSVERPDGSNFTLKIRSTKLEDSAMYFCASSEALHGGRKNNNEQFFGPGTRLTVL.

The chain employs TRBV29-1 and TRBJ1-2, with D unresolved. The CDR3 consists of 13 residues. In germline, CDR1 is SQVTM, CDR2 ANQGSEA. V lost 5 bases and J lost 5, with 15 bases in between. The CDR3 nucleotides read TGCAGCGTTCCGAGGGTGGTAGGGTATGGCTACACCTTC. Encoded protein: CSVPRVVGYGYTF.

The genes are TRBV30 and TRBJ2-3, with D perhaps matching TRBD2 (6 bases). Looked up from germline, CDR1 is GTSNPN and CDR2 is SVGIG (reference sequence). Trimming removed 2 bases from V and 5 bases from J, with 14 bases in between. CDR3 length: 14 amino acids. In nucleotides, the CDR3 is TGTGCCTGGAGTCTGGGGCTAGCGCGAGATACGCAGTATTTT. Protein: CAWSLGLARDTQYF.

V is TRBV5-1 and J is TRBJ2-3, with unresolved D. V was trimmed by 3 bases and J by 2 bases, leaving 16 bases between them. The CDR3 covers 16 residues. Per the germline V gene, CDR1 is SGHRS and CDR2 is YFSETQ. DNA of the CDR3: TGCGCCAGCAGCTCCGAACTAATTCTCGTCACAGATACGCAGTATTTT. Protein sequence: CASSSELILVTDTQYF.

This rearrangement joins TRBV25-1 to TRBJ1-2; no clear D. This CDR3 contains 15 residues. V lost 2 bases and J 2 bases, leaving 12 bases between the germline ends. The germline CDR1 and CDR2 sequences are MGHDK and SYGVNS. In DNA form, the CDR3 reads TGTGCCAGCAGTGAAGGACGGGAGATAAACTATGGCTACACCTTC. This gives the protein CASSEGREINYGYTF.

The V and J genes are TRBV6-1 and TRBJ2-7, with 8 nucleotides matching TRBD2. Germline V lookup: CDR1 MNHNS, CDR2 SASEGT. There are 14 residues in the CDR3. The J segment lost 4 bases and the V segment lost 6 bases, leaving 8 bases of the junction unmatched. The CDR3 here is CASSPGLGGYEQYF. The CDR3 DNA follows: TGTGCCAGCAGCCCGGGACTAGGAGGATACGAGCAGTACTTC.

V is TRBV28 and J is TRBJ2-7; TRBD2 matches at 7 bases. Germline V gene sequence: CDR1 MDHEN, CDR2 SYDVKM. The CDR3 is 12 residues long. V lost 10 bases, J lost 7 bases, and 10 bases stayed unmatched. In DNA form, the CDR3 reads TGTGCCATCCATGGGGGGGGATGGGAGCAGTACTTC. Amino acids: CAIHGGGWEQYF.

The rearrangement joins TRBV27 to TRBJ2-3; D gene ambiguous. The CDR3 sequence is 15 residues long. V was clipped by 2 bases and J by 5 bases, with 14 bases between them. From germline, CDR1 is MNHEY and CDR2 SMNVEV (reference sequence). The CDR3 reads CASSLALTPKDTQYF. The CDR3 nucleotides are TGTGCCAGCAGTTTAGCGCTCACTCCTAAAGATACGCAGTATTTT.

A few counts support this clone. The V and J genes are TRBV5-1 and TRBJ1-1, with D maybe TRBD1 (6 bases). The germline V and J ends were trimmed by 0 bases and 2 bases, with 14 bases remaining between them. The CDR3 runs 16 residues. Germline V CDR1 and CDR2: SGHRS, YFSETQ. CDR3 residues: CASSLGIQGINTEAFF. CDR3 bases: TGCGCCAGCAGCTTGGGAATACAGGGAATTAACACTGAAGCTTTCTTT.

The J gene is TRBJ2-7, the V gene TRBV12-2; the table's D call of TRBD2 was not tested on the DNA. TRBV12-2 is listed as a pseudogene. CDR3 length equals 15 residues. As DNA, the CDR3 is TGTGCAAGTTTCCCTACTACGGGGGAGAGGGACGAGCAGTACTTC. Translation: CASFPTTGERDEQYF.

The V and J genes are TRBV30 and TRBJ2-1; 9 nucleotides line up with TRBD2. This CDR3 contains 16 residues. Germline V lookup: CDR1 GTSNPN, CDR2 SVGIG (reference sequence). Trimming at V came to 0 bases and at J to 7 bases, leaving 10 bases not matched to a gene. The CDR3 spells CAWSVHMSGRWNEQFF. The CDR3 bases are TGTGCCTGGAGTGTACATATGAGCGGGAGGTGGAATGAGCAGTTCTTC.

The chain has TRBV27 and TRBJ2-5; TRBD1 or TRBD2 may be the D gene (5 bases each). The germline V and J ends were trimmed by 0 bases and 5 bases, with 13 bases remaining between them. Germline V gene sequence: CDR1 MNHEY, CDR2 SMNVEV (reference sequence). This CDR3 is 15 amino acids long. The CDR3 protein is CASSLSGTDGETQYF. Written as DNA, the CDR3 is TGTGCCAGCAGTTTATCCGGGACGGACGGGGAGACCCAGTACTTC.

The chain has TRBV9 and TRBJ1-3, with TRBD1 as a possible D gene (5 bases). Trimming took 3 bases from V and 2 from J, leaving 9 bases between them. The germline CDR1 and CDR2 sequences are SGDLS and YYNGEE. The CDR3 covers 14 residues. The CDR3 DNA reads TGTGCCAGCAGCGATCCAGGGCCTGGAAACACCATATATTTT. It encodes CASSDPGPGNTIYF.

The table lists this clone with a count of one. The chain joins TRBV4-1 to TRBJ2-3; D may be TRBD2 (6 bases). Per germline, CDR1 MGHRA and CDR2 YSYEKL. This CDR3 is built from 15 residues. With 5 bases removed from V and 5 bases from J, the gap between germline ends came to 17 bases. CDR3 sequence (DNA): TGCGCCAGCAGCGAGCCCCCGGGACTGATAGATACGCAGTATTTT. Amino acid sequence: CASSEPPGLIDTQYF.